Shown below are 5 T cell receptor beta chains from a single sample sequenced in a study of blood T cell repertoires in COVID-19. The repertoire was sequenced with immunoSEQ multiplex PCR; TCRdb's copy has only in-frame clones and lacks some. The sample contains some 130,000 clones, over 60% of which appear only once. Source material: peripheral blood. Receptors originate from a woman between 65 and 79 years old with acute or convalescent COVID-19.

Notes on this clone: Other DNA sequences within the sample encode an identical CDR3. This chain joins TRBV7-2 and TRBJ2-3, with TRBD2 matching over 10 bases. The CDR3 totals 15 residues. Trimming at V came to 2 bases and at J to 1 base, leaving 0 bases not matched to a gene. Germline values: CDR1 SGHTA, CDR2 FQGNSA. The CDR3 reads CASSLTSGGTDTQYF. The CDR3, as DNA: TGTGCCAGCAGCTTAACTAGCGGGGGCACAGATACGCAGTATTTT.

The V call is TRBV28, the J call TRBJ1-3; the D is unclear. Germline V gene sequence: CDR1 MDHEN, CDR2 SYDVKM. The CDR3 runs 16 residues. Deletions cut 7 bases from V and 0 bases from J, with 16 bases between. This CDR3 reads CASIQASPHSGNTIYF. The CDR3 DNA is TGTGCCAGCATCCAGGCCAGTCCTCACTCTGGAAACACCATATATTTT.

This chain links TRBV29-1 with TRBJ1-4; 8 bases align to TRBD1. The V and J ends lost 3 bases and 4 bases, in that order; junction bases with no gene match: 7. Germline values: CDR1 SQVTM, CDR2 ANQGSEA. The CDR3 is made up of 15 amino acids. The CDR3, as DNA: TGCAGCGTTGAGGGCAGGGGGCCCGATAATGAAAAACTGTTTTTT. This sequence encodes CSVEGRGPDNEKLFF. Together with reference TRBV29-1 and TRBJ1-4, the CDR3 gives the full variable domain: SAVISQKPSRDICQRGTSLTIQCQVDSQVTMMFWYRQQPGQSLTLIATANQGSEATYESGFVIDKFPISRPNLTFSTLTVSNMSPEDSSIYLCSVEGRGPDNEKLFFGSGTQLSVL.

This clone was detected a few times. This CDR3 reads CSVGTANYGYTF. In nucleotides, the CDR3 is TGCAGCGTCGGGACAGCAAACTATGGCTACACCTTC. The V gene is TRBV29-1, the J gene TRBJ1-2, with TRBD1 matching 7 bases. Germline V lookup: CDR1 SQVTM, CDR2 ANQGSEA. The CDR3 is 12 amino acids. The V gene end was trimmed by 6 bases and the J gene end by 2 bases; junction bases not matched to a gene: 3.

This chain uses TRBV5-1 with TRBJ2-3, with a tentative D call TRBD2 (6 bases). V was shortened by 0 bases and J by 2 bases, with 13 bases between the two germline ends. Germline values: CDR1 SGHRS, CDR2 YFSETQ. CDR3 length: 16 residues. The CDR3 spells CASSLVGTGNTDTQYF. DNA for the CDR3: TGCGCCAGCAGCTTGGTCGGGACTGGAAACACAGATACGCAGTATTTT.